A selection of T cell receptor beta chains follows, all from one sample in a study of shared clonotypes between healthy human individuals. Repertoires were generated with immunoSEQ multiplex PCR, while TCRdb's copy carries only in-frame clones and drops some. Among 2 million to 2.5 million clones, about 92% were seen once, and the ten largest hold 0.35% to 0.45%. The sequencing sample was made of naive CD4+ T cells from PBMCs. The receptors originated from a man younger than 35 in good health. Some clones in this sample may be carry-over from other donors' samples. The CDR3 runs from the conserved cysteine through the conserved F or W. Fields, in order: D gene, J gene, V gene, clone size, CDR3 length, CDR3 DNA, CDR3 protein. D genes are given only for firm matches. The size entry is marked missing in some rows and otherwise reads once, few, many or a size class.

D gene: .
J gene: TRBJ2-7
V gene: TRBV28
clone size: .
CDR3 length: 13
CDR3 DNA: TGTGCCACCCGGAGGGGTGGTGCCTACGAGCAGTACTTC
CDR3 protein: CATRRGGAYEQYF

D gene: .
J gene: TRBJ2-7
V gene: TRBV27
clone size: .
CDR3 length: 14
CDR3 DNA: TGTGCCAGCAGTTCCCAAATTCCGACCTACGAGCAGTACTTC
CDR3 protein: CASSSQIPTYEQYF

D gene: TRBD1
J gene: TRBJ1-3
V gene: TRBV18
clone size: .
CDR3 length: 16
CDR3 DNA: TGTGCCAGCTCACCTACCGGACAGGCTACTGGAAACACCATATATTTT
CDR3 protein: CASSPTGQATGNTIYF

D gene: .
J gene: TRBJ1-6
V gene: TRBV28
clone size: once
CDR3 length: 15
CDR3 DNA: TGTGCCAGCAGTTTATCTGCTTCGTACAACTCACCCCTCCACTTT
CDR3 protein: CASSLSASYNSPLHF

D gene: TRBD1
J gene: TRBJ2-7
V gene: TRBV19
clone size: .
CDR3 length: 15
CDR3 DNA: TGTGCCAGTAGTATGCGGCGGGACAGGGCAAACGAGCAGTACTTC
CDR3 protein: CASSMRRDRANEQYF

D gene: .
J gene: TRBJ1-3
V gene: TRBV5-1
clone size: .
CDR3 length: 15
CDR3 DNA: TGCGCCAGCAGCTTGATGGGGGACTCTGGAAACACCATATATTTT
CDR3 protein: CASSLMGDSGNTIYF

D gene: .
J gene: TRBJ1-2
V gene: TRBV28
clone size: .
CDR3 length: 14
CDR3 DNA: TGTGCCAGCAGTTTAAGGCAGACTAACTATGGCTACACCTTC
CDR3 protein: CASSLRQTNYGYTF

D gene: .
J gene: TRBJ2-1
V gene: TRBV4-2
clone size: .
CDR3 length: 13
CDR3 DNA: TGTGCCAGCAGCCAAGACCCCGGAGGTGAGCAGTTCTTC
CDR3 protein: CASSQDPGGEQFF

D gene: TRBD2
J gene: TRBJ2-1
V gene: TRBV5-1
clone size: .
CDR3 length: 18
CDR3 DNA: TGCGCCAGCAGCCCCCTAGGGACTAGCGGGAGAATTTCCAATGAGCAGTTCTTC
CDR3 protein: CASSPLGTSGRISNEQFF

D gene: .
J gene: TRBJ2-3
V gene: TRBV5-1
clone size: .
CDR3 length: 15
CDR3 DNA: TGCGCCAGCAGCTTGGGATCGGCGGTGACAGATACGCAGTATTTT
CDR3 protein: CASSLGSAVTDTQYF

D gene: TRBD2
J gene: TRBJ2-1
V gene: TRBV6-5
clone size: .
CDR3 length: 13
CDR3 DNA: TGTGCCAGCAGTGTGACTAGCGACAATGAGCAGTTCTTC
CDR3 protein: CASSVTSDNEQFF

D gene: TRBD2
J gene: TRBJ2-1
V gene: TRBV30
clone size: .
CDR3 length: 16
CDR3 DNA: TGTGCCTGGAAGGCGGGGCGGGGGAGCTCCTACAATGAGCAGTTCTTC
CDR3 protein: CAWKAGRGSSYNEQFF

D gene: TRBD1
J gene: TRBJ1-5
V gene: TRBV2
clone size: .
CDR3 length: 16
CDR3 DNA: TGTGCCAGCAGCCCCCCTAACAGGGGAAGCGAGCAGCCCCAGCATTTT
CDR3 protein: CASSPPNRGSEQPQHF

D gene: .
J gene: TRBJ2-7
V gene: TRBV5-8
clone size: .
CDR3 length: 17
CDR3 DNA: TGTGCCAGCAGCTTTGATTGGATTATGTCCATGCGTTACGAGCAGTACTTC
CDR3 protein: CASSFDWIMSMRYEQYF

D gene: .
J gene: TRBJ1-4
V gene: TRBV7-2
clone size: .
CDR3 length: 16
CDR3 DNA: TGTGCCAGCAGCTTGCAGGGTCTCCTTCCTAATGAAAAACTGTTTTTT
CDR3 protein: CASSLQGLLPNEKLFF

D gene: .
J gene: TRBJ2-6
V gene: TRBV11-2
clone size: .
CDR3 length: 16
CDR3 DNA: TGTGCCAGCAGCCCGAATTTGGGTGGAGGGGCCAACGTCCTGACTTTC
CDR3 protein: CASSPNLGGGANVLTF

D gene: TRBD1
J gene: TRBJ2-1
V gene: TRBV19
clone size: .
CDR3 length: 14
CDR3 DNA: TGTGCCACCCTCCCACCGGGACAGCACAATGAGCAGTTCTTC
CDR3 protein: CATLPPGQHNEQFF

D gene: TRBD2
J gene: TRBJ2-1
V gene: TRBV11-2
clone size: once
CDR3 length: 18
CDR3 DNA: TGTGCCAGCAGCGAACTTTTAGCGGGGGGAGGAGCCTACAATGAGCAGTTCTTC
CDR3 protein: CASSELLAGGGAYNEQFF

D gene: TRBD2
J gene: TRBJ2-1
V gene: TRBV11-1
clone size: .
CDR3 length: 15
CDR3 DNA: TGTGCCAGCAGTTCCTATAGCGGGACGAACAATGAGCAGTTCTTC
CDR3 protein: CASSSYSGTNNEQFF

D gene: .
J gene: TRBJ2-5
V gene: TRBV7-7
clone size: .
CDR3 length: 14
CDR3 DNA: TGTGCCAGCAGCTCCACCTCCATACAAGAGACCCAGTACTTC
CDR3 protein: CASSSTSIQETQYF

D gene: .
J gene: TRBJ2-2
V gene: TRBV11-3
clone size: once
CDR3 length: 15
CDR3 DNA: TGTGCCAGCAGCTTTGCCGCCGCTGGATCCGGGGAGCTGTTTTTT
CDR3 protein: CASSFAAAGSGELFF

D gene: .
J gene: TRBJ1-2
V gene: TRBV5-1
clone size: .
CDR3 length: 15
CDR3 DNA: TGCGCCAGCAGCTTGGGGGGTCTCCTTGGCTATGGCTACACCTTC
CDR3 protein: CASSLGGLLGYGYTF

D gene: TRBD1
J gene: TRBJ1-4
V gene: TRBV7-9
clone size: .
CDR3 length: 15
CDR3 DNA: TGTGCCAGCAGCCCTTGGGACAGAGGAAATGAAAAACTGTTTTTT
CDR3 protein: CASSPWDRGNEKLFF

D gene: .
J gene: TRBJ1-1
V gene: TRBV20-1
clone size: .
CDR3 length: 10
CDR3 DNA: TGCAGTGCCGCCGAGTTCAGAGCTTTCTTT
CDR3 protein: CSAAEFRAFF

D gene: .
J gene: TRBJ1-2
V gene: TRBV5-1
clone size: .
CDR3 length: 14
CDR3 DNA: TGCGCCAGCAGCCCGGAGGGGATCCTAGGGGGCTACACCTTC
CDR3 protein: CASSPEGILGGYTF

D gene: TRBD1
J gene: TRBJ1-1
V gene: TRBV29-1
clone size: .
CDR3 length: 13
CDR3 DNA: TGCAGCGTTAGGACAGGCCGGAACACTGAAGCTTTCTTT
CDR3 protein: CSVRTGRNTEAFF

D gene: TRBD1
J gene: TRBJ1-2
V gene: TRBV7-9
clone size: .
CDR3 length: 14
CDR3 DNA: TGTGCCAGCAGCCTCGGGACAGGGGAACATGGCTACACCTTC
CDR3 protein: CASSLGTGEHGYTF

D gene: TRBD2
J gene: TRBJ2-7
V gene: TRBV4-1
clone size: once
CDR3 length: 18
CDR3 DNA: TGCGCCAGCAGCCCGCAACCGGGACTAGCGGGAGGTGAGGACGAGCAGTACTTC
CDR3 protein: CASSPQPGLAGGEDEQYF

D gene: TRBD1
J gene: TRBJ2-2
V gene: TRBV7-9
clone size: .
CDR3 length: 17
CDR3 DNA: TGTGCCAGCAGCCCAGGACCCGGGACAGGGGACACCGGGGAGCTGTTTTTT
CDR3 protein: CASSPGPGTGDTGELFF

D gene: .
J gene: TRBJ2-7
V gene: TRBV7-3
clone size: .
CDR3 length: 13
CDR3 DNA: TGTGCCAGCAGCTTGCTCAATGGTTACGAGCAGTACTTC
CDR3 protein: CASSLLNGYEQYF

D gene: .
J gene: TRBJ1-2
V gene: TRBV2
clone size: .
CDR3 length: 14
CDR3 DNA: TGTGCCAGCAGTGGCATTGTAGGGGCCAATGGCTACACCTTC
CDR3 protein: CASSGIVGANGYTF

D gene: .
J gene: TRBJ2-5
V gene: TRBV5-8
clone size: once
CDR3 length: 11
CDR3 DNA: TGTGCCAGCAGCGTACGAGAGACCCAGTACTTC
CDR3 protein: CASSVRETQYF

D gene: .
J gene: TRBJ1-1
V gene: TRBV27
clone size: .
CDR3 length: 13
CDR3 DNA: TGTGCCAGCAGTTTAGCGGGGTTGACTGAAGCTTTCTTT
CDR3 protein: CASSLAGLTEAFF

D gene: .
J gene: TRBJ1-4
V gene: TRBV7-2
clone size: .
CDR3 length: 16
CDR3 DNA: TGTGCCAGCAGCACGGGACTAGGGAGTTTGCATGAAAAACTGTTTTTT
CDR3 protein: CASSTGLGSLHEKLFF

D gene: .
J gene: TRBJ1-5
V gene: TRBV20-1
clone size: .
CDR3 length: 11
CDR3 DNA: TGCAGTGCTAGCTTTCGATGGGCCCAGCATTTT
CDR3 protein: CSASFRWAQHF

D gene: TRBD1
J gene: TRBJ2-7
V gene: TRBV10-3
clone size: .
CDR3 length: 12
CDR3 DNA: TGTGCCATCAGTGGACAGGGTAGCGAGCAGTACTTC
CDR3 protein: CAISGQGSEQYF

D gene: TRBD2
J gene: TRBJ2-3
V gene: TRBV9
clone size: .
CDR3 length: 17
CDR3 DNA: TGTGCCAGCAGCGTAGGGCGAGCGGGGGCAAGCACAGATACGCAGTATTTT
CDR3 protein: CASSVGRAGASTDTQYF

D gene: TRBD1
J gene: TRBJ1-2
V gene: TRBV28
clone size: .
CDR3 length: 15
CDR3 DNA: TGTGCCAGCATCCCTTCGACAGGGAAGGCTGCTGGCTACACCTTC
CDR3 protein: CASIPSTGKAAGYTF

D gene: .
J gene: TRBJ2-7
V gene: TRBV7-2
clone size: .
CDR3 length: 17
CDR3 DNA: TGTGCCAGCAGCTACGGGCCTACGACAGGCTACCCCTACGAGCAGTACTTC
CDR3 protein: CASSYGPTTGYPYEQYF

D gene: TRBD1
J gene: TRBJ2-3
V gene: TRBV5-1
clone size: .
CDR3 length: 15
CDR3 DNA: TGCGCCAGCAGCTGGGGACAGGGGAGCACAGATACGCAGTATTTT
CDR3 protein: CASSWGQGSTDTQYF

D gene: .
J gene: TRBJ2-3
V gene: TRBV6-4
clone size: .
CDR3 length: 13
CDR3 DNA: TGTGCCAGCAGTCCTACCCGCCTGGATACGCAGTATTTT
CDR3 protein: CASSPTRLDTQYF

D gene: .
J gene: TRBJ2-5
V gene: TRBV28
clone size: .
CDR3 length: 14
CDR3 DNA: TGTGCCAGCAGTACCCTGGACAGTTTCGAGACCCAGTACTTC
CDR3 protein: CASSTLDSFETQYF

D gene: .
J gene: TRBJ1-3
V gene: TRBV10-1
clone size: .
CDR3 length: 16
CDR3 DNA: TGCGCCAGCAGTGAGTCGACGGCAGGGTCTGGAAACACCATATATTTT
CDR3 protein: CASSESTAGSGNTIYF

D gene: TRBD1
J gene: TRBJ1-4
V gene: TRBV5-4
clone size: .
CDR3 length: 14
CDR3 DNA: TGTGCCAGCAGCTCCCAGGGGGGTAATGAAAAACTGTTTTTT
CDR3 protein: CASSSQGGNEKLFF

D gene: .
J gene: TRBJ1-4
V gene: TRBV5-1
clone size: .
CDR3 length: 14
CDR3 DNA: TGCGCCAGCAGCCTTTCGGACCCGGGGGAAAAACTGTTTTTT
CDR3 protein: CASSLSDPGEKLFF

D gene: .
J gene: TRBJ2-3
V gene: TRBV5-1
clone size: .
CDR3 length: 15
CDR3 DNA: TGCGCCAGCAGCTTGGAAAGGGGAACCACAGATACGCAGTATTTT
CDR3 protein: CASSLERGTTDTQYF

D gene: .
J gene: TRBJ2-1
V gene: TRBV30
clone size: .
CDR3 length: 10
CDR3 DNA: TGTGCCTGGAGTGGTTATGAGCAGTTCTTC
CDR3 protein: CAWSGYEQFF

D gene: .
J gene: TRBJ2-3
V gene: TRBV5-4
clone size: .
CDR3 length: 14
CDR3 DNA: TGTGCCAGCAGCGCCAAACTTAGCACAGATACGCAGTATTTT
CDR3 protein: CASSAKLSTDTQYF

D gene: .
J gene: TRBJ1-2
V gene: TRBV11-2
clone size: .
CDR3 length: 19
CDR3 DNA: TGTGCCAGCAGCTTAAACATTCCGGGACCGAGCCCTTCTAACTATGGCTACACCTTC
CDR3 protein: CASSLNIPGPSPSNYGYTF